This TCR beta chain was recovered during a study of regulatory T cells in long-lasting Graves disease. Study results and limitations: The sample size was small, and this may have reduced accuracy. Lower TCR diversity characterized persistent Graves' patients relative to newly diagnosed patients.

The CDR3 contains 13 residues. Germline-derived CDR1 and CDR2 are KGHDR and SFDVKD. The V end was cut by 4 bases, the J end by 7 bases, with 10 bases between. Time point in this sample: persistent/refractory GD, antithyroid drugs over 5 years with positive TRAb. Extracted PBMC RNA gave rise to the TCR library. The authors drew patients from an endocrinology department in Xi'an, China. EDTA tubes received approximately 10 milliliters of drawn peripheral blood. This clonotype was recorded at least ten times. The antigen is unknown. The TCR beta library used iRepertoire HTBI primers with Arm-PCR amplification of CDR3. One entry per CDR3 protein, called by TCRdb with MiXCR from the multiplex PCR reads. The sample has around 430,000 distinct CDR3 sequences, under 25% seen once.

Sequencing was performed on peripheral blood mononuclear cells (PBMCs), taken when the disease was refractory, from a patient treated with antithyroid drugs. The sequence came from a female donor with Graves disease. The J gene is TRBJ1-5, the V gene TRBV24-1; maybe TRBD1 (5 bases). The DNA of the CDR3 is TGTGCCACCAGTGACCAAGGGGTCCAGCCCCAGCATTTT. It specifies CATSDQGVQPQHF.